Listed below are T cell receptor beta chains from one sample, sequenced in a study of shared clonotypes between healthy human individuals. Using immunoSEQ multiplex PCR, the repertoire was profiled, and TCRdb retains in-frame clones only, with some absent. The sample has some 300,000 clones; about 73% are singletons. Source material: memory CD4+ T cells sorted from blood. Receptor source: a man younger than 45 in good health. Both conserved end residues are part of each CDR3. The D gene is left open where the match is weak. Where a row states a size, it is once, few, many or the class of an expanded clone; other rows omit it.

DNA	CDR3	size	J	V	D
TGTGCCAGCAGCTATAGTGGACGGAACTCTGGAAACACCATATATTTT	CASSYSGRNSGNTIYF	once	TRBJ1-3	TRBV7-8	.
TGTGCCAGCTCAAAGAATTCGCTCGGACAGGGGGAACAGCAGTACTTC	CASSKNSLGQGEQQYF	.	TRBJ2-7	TRBV18	TRBD1
TGTGCCAGTAAAGGGGGCAAAAACATTCAGTACTTC	CASKGGKNIQYF	.	TRBJ2-4	TRBV19	.
TGTGCCACCAGCAGAGATCGCGGGACATATCTTGGAAACACCATATATTTT	CATSRDRGTYLGNTIYF	.	TRBJ1-3	TRBV15	.
TGCGCCAGCAGCGATGCAAGACAGGGGAACACCGGGGAGCTGTTTTTT	CASSDARQGNTGELFF	.	TRBJ2-2	TRBV10-1	TRBD1
TGCGCCAGCAGCTTGGGGCGGGAGGCATTTGCAGATACGCAGTATTTT	CASSLGREAFADTQYF	.	TRBJ2-3	TRBV5-1	TRBD2
TGTGCCAGCAGCTTAGGTTACTCACCGAACTACGAGCAGTACTTC	CASSLGYSPNYEQYF	.	TRBJ2-7	TRBV7-2	.
TGTGCCAGCAGCCCCTCGGCGGGAGCGTTCGAGACCCAGTACTTC	CASSPSAGAFETQYF	.	TRBJ2-5	TRBV7-2	TRBD2
TGCAGCGTTGTTCGGGCCGGAGAGACCCAGTACTTC	CSVVRAGETQYF	.	TRBJ2-5	TRBV29-1	.
TGTGCCAGCAGTTTACGCCTTTTGGCGGGCCATGAGCAGTTCTTC	CASSLRLLAGHEQFF	.	TRBJ2-1	TRBV28	.
TGTGCCAGCAGCTTGGATGGCGGGACTTCGACCTACGAGCAGTACTTC	CASSLDGGTSTYEQYF	.	TRBJ2-7	TRBV5-4	.
TGTGCCAGCAGCCCCCGACAGGACCGATACGAGCAGTACTTC	CASSPRQDRYEQYF	many	TRBJ2-7	TRBV9	.
TGTGCCAGCCGGGGAGCCTCTGAAGCTTTCTTT	CASRGASEAFF	.	TRBJ1-1	TRBV6-6	.
TGTGCCAGCAGCCCCCGTTCCCAGAGTTTAAACGGCTACACCTTC	CASSPRSQSLNGYTF	.	TRBJ1-2	TRBV11-2	.
TGTGCCAGCAGCTTCCCGGGACAGACGCCGTCAAACACTGAAGCTTTCTTT	CASSFPGQTPSNTEAFF	few	TRBJ1-1	TRBV7-9	TRBD1
TGTGCCAGCAGTCACGGACAGGGTGGCTACACCTTC	CASSHGQGGYTF	once	TRBJ1-2	TRBV28	TRBD1
TGTGCCACCAGCAGAGGAGATGACGAGACCCAGTACTTC	CATSRGDDETQYF	.	TRBJ2-5	TRBV15	.
TGTGCCAGCAGCGTAGCCCCAGGGCTTGGAAACACCATATATTTT	CASSVAPGLGNTIYF	.	TRBJ1-3	TRBV9	.
TGTGCCAGCTCACCGACAGTGATCGCGGGAAACACCATATATTTT	CASSPTVIAGNTIYF	.	TRBJ1-3	TRBV18	.
TGTGCCAGCAGTCTAAGGACTAGAGACAATGAGCAGTTCTTC	CASSLRTRDNEQFF	.	TRBJ2-1	TRBV27	TRBD2
TGTGCCAGCAGCTTAATATCCTATGGCTACACCTTC	CASSLISYGYTF	once	TRBJ1-2	TRBV7-2	.
TGTGCCAGCAGTTTACATCGCAGGGGTTCTGGCTACACCTTC	CASSLHRRGSGYTF	.	TRBJ1-2	TRBV28	.
TGTGCCAGCAGTGAATCCCTTAGGGGTGAGCAGTTCTTC	CASSESLRGEQFF	.	TRBJ2-1	TRBV6-1	.
TGTGCCAGCAGCGCCCTGGGGTCTGGGGAGCTGTTTTTT	CASSALGSGELFF	once	TRBJ2-2	TRBV9	.
TGTGCCAGCAGCCTAGGATCTCGGGAGAGCTCCTACAATGAGCAGTTCTTC	CASSLGSRESSYNEQFF	once	TRBJ2-1	TRBV27	.